The 16 T cell receptor beta chains presented below share a single source sample, sequenced in a study of T cell responses to AZD1222 COVID-19 vaccine. Assay: immunoSEQ multiplex PCR; the TCRdb copy retains only in-frame clones and omits some. The sample holds 250,000 to 300,000 clones, approximately 94% seen once. The specimen was peripheral blood, collected 28 days after the second AZD1222 dose. All receptors derive from an adult who received the AZD1222 COVID-19 vaccine.

The chain employs TRBV3-1 (or the pseudogene TRBV3-2) and TRBJ1-1; D may be TRBD1 (6 bases). The CDR3 length is 14 residues. Trimming stripped 1 base from V and 4 bases from J, with 10 bases between. Germline CDR1 LGHDT, CDR2 YNNKEL (reference sequence). The CDR3 loop reads CASSQVGGPTEAFF. The DNA of the CDR3 is TGTGCCAGCAGCCAAGTCGGGGGGCCCACTGAAGCTTTCTTT.

The genes are TRBV6-4 and TRBJ2-3; D is unresolved. Germline lookup yields CDR1 MRHNA and CDR2 SNTAGT. This CDR3 is 13 amino acids long. Trimming pared 6 bases from V and 6 bases from J, leaving 13 bases between. The CDR3 DNA is TGTGCCAGCAGCTCGACTGAGGTGGATACGCAGTATTTT. Translated: CASSSTEVDTQYF.

V gene TRBV6-2 or TRBV6-3 combines with J gene TRBJ2-7; D is unclear. V dropped 5 bases and J dropped 3 bases, with 11 bases sitting between them. There are 13 residues in the CDR3. Germline values: CDR1 MNHEY, CDR2 SVGEGT. The CDR3 here is CASSAQTHYEQYF. DNA of the CDR3: TGTGCCAGCAGTGCCCAGACTCACTACGAGCAGTACTTC.

V is TRBV28 and J is TRBJ2-7, with D unresolved. Trimming removed 6 bases from V and 3 bases from J, with 12 bases in between. The germline V gene encodes CDR1 MDHEN and CDR2 SYDVKM. The CDR3 totals 13 residues. The CDR3 loop is CASSRTRHYEQYF. In DNA, the CDR3 is TGTGCCAGCAGCCGGACGCGACACTACGAGCAGTACTTC.

The V gene is TRBV5-5, the J gene TRBJ1-2; the D is unclear. Germline CDR1 and CDR2: SGHKS and YYEKEE (reference sequence). The V end was cut by 2 bases, the J end by 7 bases, with 12 bases between. This CDR3 has 13 amino acids. The CDR3 DNA reads TGTGCCAGCAGCTTCGGGGAGTCAAGTGGCTACACCTTC. Translating gives CASSFGESSGYTF.

This clone was observed a handful of times. The chain links TRBV19 to TRBJ1-1; D uncertain. The CDR3 length is 14 residues. Germline CDR1 and CDR2: LNHDA and SQIVND (reference sequence). V lost 7 bases and J 4 bases, leaving 16 bases between the germline ends. CDR3 DNA sequence: TGTGCCAGTACCCCAGAGGGAGGTGGCACTGAAGCTTTCTTT. This translates into CASTPEGGGTEAFF.

The J gene is TRBJ1-6, the V gene TRBV2; D might be TRBD1 (5 bases). Between the trimmed V and J ends, which lost 9 bases and 6 bases, there was a span of 6 bases. CDR1 is SNHLY and CDR2 is FYNNEI in the germline V gene. The length of the CDR3 is 11 residues. CDR3 coding DNA: TGTGCCAGGGGGGGTAATTCACCCCTCCACTTT. Its protein product is CARGGNSPLHF.

The J gene is TRBJ1-3, the V gene TRBV10-3; tentative D call: TRBD1 (5 bases). The CDR3 covers 14 residues. CDR1 ENHRY and CDR2 SYGVKD come from the germline V gene. V lost 6 bases to trimming and J lost 4 bases, with 13 bases between them. CDR3 in DNA: TGTGCCATCAGGACAGCGTCGGGAGGAAACACCATATATTTT. Residues: CAIRTASGGNTIYF.

The chain has TRBV19 and TRBJ2-1, with a weak D call TRBD1 (5 bases). This CDR3 contains 13 residues. V was pared by 3 bases and J by 6 bases, with 9 bases between. Germline CDR1 reads LNHDA; CDR2 reads SQIVND (reference sequence). CDR3 bases: TGTGCCAGTAGTATTAGTGACAGCAATGAGCAGTTCTTC. It encodes CASSISDSNEQFF.

This chain links TRBV12-5 with TRBJ1-5; D not resolved. This CDR3 is built from 13 residues. Germline V gives CDR1 LGHNT, CDR2 FRNRAP. V dropped 2 bases and J dropped 4 bases, with 6 bases sitting between them. The DNA of the CDR3 is TGTGCTAGTGGTTTGAGCGTTAATCAGCCCCAGCATTTT. Amino acid sequence: CASGLSVNQPQHF.

The gene calls are TRBV9 and TRBJ1-2; D unclear. This CDR3 comprises 12 residues. Trimming took off 2 bases at V and 2 bases at J, with 4 bases between the two ends. The germline gives CDR1 SGDLS, CDR2 YYNGEE. This chain's CDR3 is CASSVLNYGYTF. The CDR3 nucleotides read TGTGCCAGCAGCGTCTTAAACTATGGCTACACCTTC.

The chain combines TRBV7-9 with TRBJ2-3, with TRBD2 matching 9 bases. The CDR3 runs 14 residues. Germline CDR1 SEHNR, CDR2 FQNEAQ (reference sequence). Trimming cost V 6 bases and J 5 bases; bases outside gene matches: 6. Here the CDR3 DNA reads TGTGCCAGCAGGCGGGAGGGCCTGGTAGATACGCAGTATTTT. Protein sequence: CASRREGLVDTQYF.

The chain couples TRBV3-1 (or the pseudogene TRBV3-2) to TRBJ1-4; D might be TRBD1 (5 bases). Germline V gives CDR1 LGHDT, CDR2 YNNKEL (reference sequence). The CDR3 has 14 residues. Trimming removed 4 bases from V and 13 bases from J, with 19 bases in between. The chain's CDR3 is CASSPKAGTAGLFF. CDR3 DNA sequence: TGTGCCAGCAGCCCAAAGGCAGGGACCGCGGGACTGTTTTTT.

The gene calls are TRBV29-1 and TRBJ1-2, with D possibly being TRBD1 (6 bases). CDR1 SQVTM and CDR2 ANQGSEA come from the germline V gene. The length of the CDR3 is 13 residues. V was pared by 7 bases and J by 8 bases, with 20 bases between. CDR3 amino acids: CSAGGGALMGYTF. The CDR3 region has the DNA TGCAGCGCGGGCGGGGGGGCGTTGATGGGCTACACCTTC. The complete variable domain, with remaining parts taken from reference TRBV29-1 and TRBJ1-2, reads SAVISQKPSRDICQRGTSLTIQCQVDSQVTMMFWYRQQPGQSLTLIATANQGSEATYESGFVIDKFPISRPNLTFSTLTVSNMSPEDSSIYLCSAGGGALMGYTFGSGTRLTVV.

The chain recombines TRBV5-4 with TRBJ1-2; D not resolved. V lost 0 bases and J lost 5, with 17 bases in between. There are 16 residues in the CDR3. The V gene's germline CDR1 is SGHNT and CDR2 YYREEE (reference sequence). CDR3: CASSLVGSGVTYGYTF. Here the CDR3 DNA reads TGTGCCAGCAGCTTGGTCGGCAGCGGAGTAACTTATGGCTACACCTTC.

This chain connects TRBV28 to TRBJ2-7; D is ambiguous. This CDR3 contains 13 residues. Germline CDR1 and CDR2: MDHEN and SYDVKM. Trimming removed 4 bases from V and 4 bases from J, with 11 bases in between. In DNA form, the CDR3 reads TGTGCCAGCAGTTCCGCATTTGGTTACGAGCAGTACTTC. Protein: CASSSAFGYEQYF.